This T cell receptor (beta chain) was captured by sequencing in a study of breast tumors, draining lymph nodes, adjacent tissues. Regarding the study as a whole: Tumor T cell lymph node origin was a supported hypothesis, not proven.

TCRdb passed the multiplex PCR reads through MiXCR, listing each CDR3 protein once. Here the sample spans about 140,000 distinct CDR3 sequences, about 33% being singletons. With 0 bases removed from V and 4 bases from J, the gap between germline ends came to 12 bases. The CDR3 sequence is 15 residues long. Germline CDR1 and CDR2: LGHNA and YSLEER. Breast cancer patients provided tissue from their axillary draining lymph nodes. This clonotype was detected many times. Its antigen is unidentified. V is TRBV4-3 and J is TRBJ2-5; D is possibly TRBD1 or TRBD2 (5 bases each). The sample consisted of axillary lymph node tissue. The clonotype was recovered from a female donor with breast cancer. Some clones in this sample may be carry-over from other donors' samples. CDR3 DNA: TGCGCCAGCAGCCAAGATCCGGGACGAGGAGAGACCCAGTACTTC. Protein product: CASSQDPGRGETQYF.